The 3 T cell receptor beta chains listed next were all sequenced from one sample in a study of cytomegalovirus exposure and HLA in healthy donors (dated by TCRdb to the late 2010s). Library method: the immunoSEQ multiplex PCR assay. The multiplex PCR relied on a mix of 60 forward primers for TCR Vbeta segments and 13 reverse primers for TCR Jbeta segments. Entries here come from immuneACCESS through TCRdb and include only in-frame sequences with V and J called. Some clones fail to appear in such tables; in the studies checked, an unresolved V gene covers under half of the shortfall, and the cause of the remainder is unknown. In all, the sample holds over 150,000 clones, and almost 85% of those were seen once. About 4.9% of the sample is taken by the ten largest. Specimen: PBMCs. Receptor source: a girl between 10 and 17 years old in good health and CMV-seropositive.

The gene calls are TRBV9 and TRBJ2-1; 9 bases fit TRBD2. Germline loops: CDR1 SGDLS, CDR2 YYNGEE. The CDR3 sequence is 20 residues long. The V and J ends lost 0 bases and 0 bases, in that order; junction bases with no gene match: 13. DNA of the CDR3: TGTGCCAGCAGCGTAGCCGACCCACTAGGGCGGGGGGGCTCCTACAATGAGCAGTTCTTC. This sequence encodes CASSVADPLGRGGSYNEQFF.

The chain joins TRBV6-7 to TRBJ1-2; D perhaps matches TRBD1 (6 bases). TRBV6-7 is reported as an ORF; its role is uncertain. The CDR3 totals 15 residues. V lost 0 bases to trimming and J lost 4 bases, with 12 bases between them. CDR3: CASSYSTGFSYGYTF. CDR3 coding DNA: TGTGCCAGCAGTTACTCAACAGGGTTTAGCTATGGCTACACCTTC.

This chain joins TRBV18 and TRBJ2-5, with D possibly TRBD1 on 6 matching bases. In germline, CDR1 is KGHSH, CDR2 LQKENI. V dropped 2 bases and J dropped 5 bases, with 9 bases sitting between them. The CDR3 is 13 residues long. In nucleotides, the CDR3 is TGTGCCAGCTCACCAGGGCAGGGGGAGACCCAGTACTTC. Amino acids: CASSPGQGETQYF. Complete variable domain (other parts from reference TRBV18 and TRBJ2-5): NAGVMQNPRHLVRRRGQEARLRCSPMKGHSHVYWYRQLPEEGLKFMVYLQKENIIDESGMPKERFSAEFPKEGPSILRIQQVVRGDSAAYFCASSPGQGETQYFGPGTRLLVL.